These T cell receptor beta chains were read from a single sample in a study of response to subunit inactivated influenza vaccine. Using its own MiXCR run on the RT-PCR reads, TCRdb lists one record per CDR3 protein. The sample shows around 530,000 distinct CDR3 sequences, 15% to 20% of them seen only once. The sample here was CD4+ T cells sorted from PBMCs, taken roughly 24 months after vaccination. These receptors all stem from a man between 50 and 69 years old who received an inactivated influenza vaccine. CDR3s include the opening cysteine and the closing phenylalanine or tryptophan. A D gene is named only where the DNA matches it firmly. Expanded clones are given a class, and other clones once, few, many or no size at all.

V gene	J gene	clone size	D gene	CDR3 protein	CDR3 DNA
TRBV12-3/TRBV12-4	TRBJ2-1	few	NA	CATSVMNEQFF	TGTGCCACCTCTGTTATGAATGAGCAGTTCTTC
TRBV10-3	TRBJ1-6	NA	TRBD1	CASHRDRGGPLHF	TGTGCCAGCCACCGGGACAGGGGTGGACCCCTCCACTTT
TRBV29-1	TRBJ2-7	NA	TRBD2	CSVSRTSGTYEQYF	TGCAGCGTTAGCAGGACTAGCGGGACCTACGAGCAGTACTTC
TRBV20-1	TRBJ2-5	many	NA	CSARQETQYF	TGCAGTGCTAGGCAAGAGACCCAGTACTTC
TRBV5-1	TRBJ2-1	NA	TRBD1	CASSPQGFGQFF	TGCGCCAGCAGCCCACAGGGGTTTGGGCAGTTCTTC
TRBV6-1	TRBJ1-1	NA	NA	CASSEANFDEAFF	TGTGCCAGCAGTGAAGCGAACTTCGATGAAGCTTTCTTT
TRBV5-1	TRBJ2-3	few	TRBD2	CASSLGVAGNTDTQYF	TGCGCCAGCAGCTTGGGAGTAGCGGGGAACACAGATACGCAGTATTTT
TRBV5-6	TRBJ2-1	few	TRBD1	CASSFLRDRGDEQFF	TGTGCCAGCAGCTTTTTACGGGACAGGGGCGATGAGCAGTTCTTC
TRBV6-2/TRBV6-3	TRBJ1-1	NA	TRBD1	CASSSGTGDPNTEAFF	TGTGCCAGCAGTTCCGGGACAGGGGACCCGAACACTGAAGCTTTCTTT
TRBV5-1	TRBJ1-3	few	NA	CASSFGSQDSGNTIYF	TGCGCCAGCAGCTTTGGTTCGCAGGACTCTGGAAACACCATATATTTT
TRBV5-1	TRBJ1-4	few	NA	CASSQDPPATNEKLFF	TGCGCCAGCAGCCAAGATCCTCCCGCAACTAATGAAAAACTGTTTTTT
TRBV7-2	TRBJ2-1	NA	NA	CASSLATRVYNEQFF	TGTGCCAGCAGCTTAGCAACTCGGGTATACAATGAGCAGTTCTTC
TRBV20-1	TRBJ2-7	few	TRBD2	CSARVAGGTYEQYF	TGCAGTGCTAGAGTAGCGGGAGGGACCTACGAGCAGTACTTC
TRBV27	TRBJ1-1	NA	NA	CASSLLQRNTEAFF	TGTGCCAGCAGTTTACTACAGAGGAACACTGAAGCTTTCTTT
TRBV5-1	TRBJ2-5	NA	TRBD1	CASSLGQPKETQYF	TGCGCCAGCAGCCTGGGACAGCCCAAAGAGACCCAGTACTTC
TRBV12-3/TRBV12-4	TRBJ2-7	few	TRBD2	CASRTSADSYEQYF	TGTGCCAGCAGAACTAGCGCAGACTCCTACGAGCAGTACTTC
TRBV27	TRBJ2-1	few	NA	CASSLSGLLFNEQFF	TGTGCCAGCAGTTTATCGGGACTCCTTTTCAATGAGCAGTTCTTC
TRBV12-3/TRBV12-4	TRBJ2-1	NA	NA	CASTHPGLYNEQFF	TGTGCCAGCACTCATCCTGGACTCTACAATGAGCAGTTCTTC
TRBV28	TRBJ2-3	NA	NA	CASSLSLPRYTQYF	TGTGCCAGCAGTTTATCCCTCCCTCGGTATACGCAGTATTTT
TRBV5-5	TRBJ2-2	NA	TRBD1	CASSWTTGAYTGELFF	TGTGCCAGCAGCTGGACCACAGGGGCGTACACCGGGGAGCTGTTTTTT
TRBV5-1	TRBJ2-7	few	TRBD2	CASSSTGTSDYEQYF	TGCGCCAGCAGCTCTACCGGGACTAGCGATTACGAGCAGTACTTC
TRBV4-2	TRBJ1-4	few	NA	CASSQDVGEKLFF	TGTGCCAGCAGCCAAGATGTCGGAGAAAAACTGTTTTTT
TRBV10-3	TRBJ1-2	few	NA	CAISEGHGYTF	TGTGCCATCAGTGAAGGGCATGGCTACACCTTC
TRBV7-2	TRBJ1-3	few	TRBD1	CASSLAKTGWFNGNTIYF	TGTGCCAGCAGCTTAGCGAAGACAGGGTGGTTTAATGGAAACACCATATATTTT
TRBV6-6	TRBJ1-1	NA	NA	CASSSAGRTEAFF	TGTGCCAGCAGTTCGGCAGGGCGCACTGAAGCTTTCTTT
TRBV3-1	TRBJ2-3	many	NA	CASSRRILDTQYF	TGTGCCAGCAGCCGCAGGATACTAGATACGCAGTATTTT
TRBV12-3/TRBV12-4	TRBJ2-1	NA	TRBD2	CASTPRAGGNNEQFF	TGTGCCAGCACCCCACGGGCGGGAGGGAACAATGAGCAGTTCTTC
TRBV10-3	TRBJ2-1	few	TRBD1	CAILGQGQSSYNEQFF	TGTGCCATCCTTGGACAGGGTCAAAGCTCCTACAATGAGCAGTTCTTC
TRBV10-3	TRBJ2-3	few	NA	CAINSGGLSSTDTQYF	TGTGCCATCAACAGTGGGGGCCTCTCTAGCACAGATACGCAGTATTTT
TRBV5-1	TRBJ2-5	many	TRBD1	CASSFDRGKETQYF	TGCGCCAGCAGCTTTGACAGGGGAAAAGAGACCCAGTACTTC
TRBV7-2	TRBJ2-1	few	NA	CASSLELGEQFF	TGTGCCAGCAGCTTAGAACTCGGAGAGCAGTTCTTC
TRBV12-3/TRBV12-4	TRBJ2-4	few	TRBD2	CASSLGPSGLAKNIQYF	TGTGCCAGCAGTTTAGGCCCTAGCGGATTAGCCAAAAACATTCAGTACTTC
TRBV5-1	TRBJ2-5	few	TRBD2	CASSPGLAGQETQYF	TGCGCCAGCAGCCCAGGACTAGCGGGGCAAGAGACCCAGTACTTC
TRBV7-8	TRBJ2-6	NA	NA	CASSLEPSSGANVLTF	TGTGCCAGCAGCTTAGAACCAAGCTCTGGGGCCAACGTCCTGACTTTC
TRBV7-2	TRBJ2-5	NA	NA	CASSPRGGHETQYF	TGTGCCAGCAGCCCCCGTGGGGGCCACGAGACCCAGTACTTC
TRBV4-2	TRBJ2-3	few	TRBD2	CASSQDRTSGRYADTQYF	TGTGCCAGCAGCCAAGATCGGACTAGCGGGAGATATGCAGATACGCAGTATTTT